This T cell receptor (beta chain) was sequenced in a study of cytomegalovirus exposure and HLA in healthy donors. Study results and limitations: The study flagged about 160 TCR beta chains as cytomegalovirus-associated. Researchers reported in a later analysis that a missense DCLRE1C variant was tied to TCR beta V- and J-gene trimming.

The CDR3 is made up of 14 amino acids. Looked up from germline, CDR1 is SNHLY and CDR2 is FYNNEI. V was clipped by 6 bases and J by 6 bases; unmatched bases: 8. This clone was seen a handful of times. Its target is not known. The study ran its PCR with 60 Vbeta and 13 Jbeta primers. The data were produced by immunoSEQ multiplex PCR, yet TCRdb's version contains in-frame clones alone and is incomplete. The sample carries about 120,000 clones, approximately 80% recorded once. The V call is TRBV2, the J call TRBJ2-3; 8 positions agree with TRBD2. The sample consisted of PBMCs. This clonotype was obtained from a young man in good health and CMV-seronegative. The CDR3 bases are TGTGCCAGCAGAAAAAGCGGGGGCCCCGATACGCAGTATTTT. Translation: CASRKSGGPDTQYF. The full variable domain, with the rest looked up from reference TRBV2 and TRBJ2-3, is EPEVTQTPSHQVTQMGQEVILRCVPISNHLYFYWYRQILGQKVEFLVSFYNNEISEKSEIFDDQFSVERPDGSNFTLKIRSTKLEDSAMYFCASRKSGGPDTQYFGPGTRLTVL.